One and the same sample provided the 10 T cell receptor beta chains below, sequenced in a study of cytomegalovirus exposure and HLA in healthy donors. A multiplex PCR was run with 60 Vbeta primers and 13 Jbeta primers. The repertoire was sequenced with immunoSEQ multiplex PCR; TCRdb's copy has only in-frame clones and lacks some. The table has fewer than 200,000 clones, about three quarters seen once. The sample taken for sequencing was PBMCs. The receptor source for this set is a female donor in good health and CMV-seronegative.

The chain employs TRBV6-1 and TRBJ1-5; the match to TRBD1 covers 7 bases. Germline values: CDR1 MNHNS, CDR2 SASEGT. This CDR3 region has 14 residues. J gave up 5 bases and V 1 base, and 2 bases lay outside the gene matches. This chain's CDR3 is CASSEGDSYQPQHF. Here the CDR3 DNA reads TGTGCCAGCAGTGAAGGGGACAGTTATCAGCCCCAGCATTTT.

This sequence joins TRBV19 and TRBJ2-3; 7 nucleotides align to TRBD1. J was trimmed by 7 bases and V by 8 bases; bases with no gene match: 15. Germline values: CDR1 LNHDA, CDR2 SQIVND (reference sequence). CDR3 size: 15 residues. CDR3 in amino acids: CASQEVWTGEHTQYF. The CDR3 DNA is TGTGCCAGTCAAGAGGTATGGACAGGCGAACATACGCAGTATTTT. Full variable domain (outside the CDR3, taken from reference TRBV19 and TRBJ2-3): DGGITQSPKYLFRKEGQNVTLSCEQNLNHDAMYWYRQDPGQGLRLIYYSQIVNDFQKGDIAEGYSVSREKKESFPLTVTSAQKNPTAFYLCASQEVWTGEHTQYFGPGTRLTVL.

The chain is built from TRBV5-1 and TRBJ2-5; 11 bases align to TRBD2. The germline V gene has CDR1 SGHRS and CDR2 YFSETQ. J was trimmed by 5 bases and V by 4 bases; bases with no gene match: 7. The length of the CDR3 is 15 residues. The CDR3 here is CASSKGTSGAETQYF. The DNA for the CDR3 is TGCGCCAGCAGCAAGGGGACTAGCGGAGCCGAGACCCAGTACTTC.

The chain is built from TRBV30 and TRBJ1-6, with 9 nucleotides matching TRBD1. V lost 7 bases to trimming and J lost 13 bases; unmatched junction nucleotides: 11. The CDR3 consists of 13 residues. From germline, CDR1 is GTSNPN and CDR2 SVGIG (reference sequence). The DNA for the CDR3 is TGTGCCTTTGGGGGACAGGGACTACTCCCCCTCCACTTT. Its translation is CAFGGQGLLPLHF.

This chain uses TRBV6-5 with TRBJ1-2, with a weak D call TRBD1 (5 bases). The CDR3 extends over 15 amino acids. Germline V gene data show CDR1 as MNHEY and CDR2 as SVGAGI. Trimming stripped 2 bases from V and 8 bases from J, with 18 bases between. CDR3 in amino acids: CASSYLERTKHGYTF. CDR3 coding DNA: TGTGCCAGCAGTTACCTGGAAAGGACAAAACACGGCTACACCTTC.

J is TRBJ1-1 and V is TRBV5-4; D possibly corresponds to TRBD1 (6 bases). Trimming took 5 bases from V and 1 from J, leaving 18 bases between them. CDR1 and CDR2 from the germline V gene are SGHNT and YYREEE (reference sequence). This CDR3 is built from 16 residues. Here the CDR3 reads CASRPPRGSSNTEAFF. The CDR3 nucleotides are TGTGCCAGCAGACCTCCCAGGGGTTCCTCGAACACTGAAGCTTTCTTT.

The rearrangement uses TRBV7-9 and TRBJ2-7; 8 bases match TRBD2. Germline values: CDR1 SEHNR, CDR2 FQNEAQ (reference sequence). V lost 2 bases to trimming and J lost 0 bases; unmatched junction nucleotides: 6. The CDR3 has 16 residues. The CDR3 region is CASSLPPGGPSYEQYF. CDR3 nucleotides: TGTGCCAGCAGCTTACCTCCGGGGGGGCCCTCCTACGAGCAGTACTTC. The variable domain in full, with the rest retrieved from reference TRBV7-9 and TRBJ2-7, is DTGVSQNPRHKITKRGQNVTFRCDPISEHNRLYWYRQTLGQGPEFLTYFQNEAQLEKSRLLSDRFSAERPKGSFSTLEIQRTEQGDSAMYLCASSLPPGGPSYEQYFGPGTRLTVT.

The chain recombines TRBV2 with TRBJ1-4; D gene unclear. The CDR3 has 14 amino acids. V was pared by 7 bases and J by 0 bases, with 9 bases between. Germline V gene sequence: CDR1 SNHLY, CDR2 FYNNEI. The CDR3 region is CASKQDSTNEKLFF. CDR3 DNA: TGTGCCAGCAAGCAGGACTCAACTAATGAAAAACTGTTTTTT.

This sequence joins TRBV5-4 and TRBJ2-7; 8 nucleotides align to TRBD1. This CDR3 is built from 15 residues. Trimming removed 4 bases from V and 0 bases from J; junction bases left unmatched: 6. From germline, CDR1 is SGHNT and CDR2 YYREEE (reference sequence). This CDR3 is CASSAGTGPSYEQYF. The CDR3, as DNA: TGTGCCAGCAGCGCCGGGACAGGCCCCTCCTACGAGCAGTACTTC.

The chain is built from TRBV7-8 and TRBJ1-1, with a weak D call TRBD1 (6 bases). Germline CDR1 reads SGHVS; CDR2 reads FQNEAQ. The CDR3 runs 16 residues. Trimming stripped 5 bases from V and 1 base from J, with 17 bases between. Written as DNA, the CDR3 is TGTGCCAGCAGCGTACACGTCCGGACAGAGAACACTGAAGCTTTCTTT. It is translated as CASSVHVRTENTEAFF.